This TCR beta chain originates from a study of cytomegalovirus exposure and HLA in healthy donors (dated by TCRdb to 2016 to 2017). About the study as a whole: An earlier analysis of roughly 500 of the donors reported approximately 300 Gb of sequence data and 117 million unique TCR beta sequences from 150 million to 200 million T cells. An early release covering roughly 600 HLA-typed donors comprised about 310 gigabases of sequencing data and around 86 million unique TCR sequences. The genetic ancestry cluster associated with self-reported Caucasian donors included 70% to 85% of the roughly 400 genotyped donors. The study aimed to test whether signatures of past pathogen exposure could be identified by cataloging public T cell receptors. The study profiled the T cell repertoires of approximately 700 subjects by immunosequencing and related them to cytomegalovirus serostatus. A separate validation cohort of 100 to 150 different subjects was used in addition to the roughly 670-subject first cohort. The study combined high-throughput TCR immunosequencing, statistical association of individual TCRs with disease status, and machine learning to predict cytomegalovirus infection status. A later analysis re-examined previously published TCR beta repertoires from more than 550 donors and added high-resolution HLA genotyping to investigate patterns of TCR occurrence. Rather than drawing on any new phenotypic data, the later analysis identified candidate immune exposures from TCR beta sequences and the way those sequences occurred across donors. An earlier analysis of around 640 of the donors used high-throughput TCR beta sequencing to judge whether each TCR beta V gene segment behaved as functional or pseudogenic. Alongside the repertoire data, information on donor age, sex, ethnicity and CMV serostatus was compiled. In a later genetic analysis, genome-wide SNP genotypes for about three fifths of the 666 donors were used, and that subset was treated as a discovery cohort. Every repertoire in the discovery cohort had been generated on one and the same sequencing platform. Both class I and class II loci were covered by HLA typing, at four-digit resolution. Typing coverage varied by locus: roughly 629-640 donors for A, B, C, DRB1 and DQB1; some 520 for DQA1; nearly 610 for DPA1; more than 450 for DPB1. Roughly five DR-DQ haplotypes were handled as single units for association and clustering, since linkage in the cohort was strong. Among roughly 400 genotyped donors of the cohort, an average of approximately 230,000 unique TCR beta nucleotide sequences were sequenced per donor, approximately 20% of them non-productive.

Overall study outcomes, separate from this receptor: The presence/absence analyses assumed that sequencing depth was roughly uniform across donors, and that assumption may not be true. The study listed approximately 150 TCR beta chains as associated with cytomegalovirus. Broadly in line with IMGT annotations, most TCR beta V segments showed up in productive rearrangements about 87% or about 30% of the time in an earlier analysis of 587 of the donors. In a later genetic analysis, a missense DCLRE1C variant was associated with V-gene and J-gene trimming of TCR beta chains, and the association was replicated in an independent cohort. Because the 87-base-pair reads could not distinguish some IMGT-functional V segments, including TRBV6-2 and TRBV6-3, those segments were excluded. A further reported finding was that TCR beta sequences accurately predicted the HLA-A and HLA-B alleles for most subjects in the first cohort. The earlier analysis of 450 to 700 of the donors excluded 15 to 20 rarely observed V segments, including chromosome 9 orphons, because counts were too low. In this cohort, only TCR beta chains were sequenced, and detectable features were limited by the absence of alpha or paired-chain data. Assigning TCR associations to individual alleles was difficult when HLA alleles, especially DR and DQ, strongly co-occurred. Because HLA typing was unavailable for some donors at each locus, only the typed subset was used in association tests. For the cohort, immune exposure information was limited to CMV serostatus. In both the original and validation cohorts, the classifier was reported to diagnose cytomegalovirus status with high specificity and sensitivity. Several of the top co-occurrence clusters appeared to be linked to parvovirus B19, influenza, CMV and Epstein-Barr virus, according to a later analysis. According to a later genetic analysis, donors in an Asian-associated ancestry cluster had fewer N-insertions in productive TCRs than the approximately 700-donor mean. Across donors, most TCR sequences were observed very rarely, whereas some public TCRs were present in many individuals. It was suggested by the authors that the approach could potentially be generalized to other disease states and immunological phenotypes. A later analysis found that HLA-associated TCR beta chains were more clonally expanded and had lower generation probabilities than equally common non-associated chains. In a later analysis, most CMV-associated TCR beta chains were found to appear HLA-restricted, with HLA associations seemingly driven largely by CMV exposure. According to a later analysis, TCR association rates differed among HLA loci, with DRB1 alleles showing the most associated TCRs and HLA-C alleles showing the fewest. A later analysis associated around 16,000 TCR beta sequences with specific HLA alleles at a false discovery rate of 0.05. A cluster of highly shared sequence variants was judged likely to represent a technical artifact of the sequencing pipeline. Linkage disequilibrium might explain the correlated functional status among segregating V segments, but an unknown experimental factor could not be excluded. A few of the identified cytomegalovirus-associated TCR beta chains were confirmed in vitro to be specific for cytomegalovirus antigens.

Preparation of the library involved the immunoSEQ multiplex PCR assay. The multiplex PCR relied on a mix of 60 forward primers for TCR Vbeta segments and 13 reverse primers for TCR Jbeta segments. The CDR3 region of rearranged TCR beta genes was amplified from genomic DNA with a multiplex PCR assay. On the Illumina HiSeq System, the amplified TCR beta libraries were sequenced as 87-base-pair reads. The authors processed their data as follows. A later analysis tallied 75 million to 85 million unique TCR beta chains across the 666 repertoires, and some 12 million of those chains were shared by two or more donors. Raw reads were error-corrected and collapsed into unique sequences with a nearest-neighbor algorithm that merged closely related sequences to remove PCR and sequencing errors. To assign V, D and J gene segments, CDR3 sequences were aligned to IMGT reference sequences. Each retained sequence needed at least a six-nucleotide match to both a V gene segment and a J gene segment. A rearrangement was called productive if the CDR3 had no stop codons and remained in frame with V and J, and every other rearrangement was called non-productive. CDR3 was defined by IMGT convention, running from the second conserved V-encoded cysteine to the conserved J-encoded phenylalanine. The earlier analysis of fewer than 750 of the donors excluded sequences that lacked an unambiguous match to a single V gene segment. In an earlier analysis of 450 to 700 of the donors, V segments were called functional above 56.7% productive rearrangements and were called segregating when the between-donor standard deviation exceeded 5%. To diagnose cytomegalovirus status from the catalog of TCR beta chain sequences, a statistical classification framework was built. V and J gene assignment, in a later analysis, came from comparing TCR nucleotide sequences with IMGT/GENE-DB human TR gene sequences. The TCRdist pipeline was used in a later analysis to assign CDR3 sequences and most-parsimonious VDJ recombination scenarios. A later analysis defined each TCR beta chain by its CDR3 amino acid sequence plus V-gene family, and excluded reads lacking a unique V-gene family. A later analysis removed 592 highly shared, low-generation-probability nucleotide sequences to deal with suspected cross-contamination and a sequencing artifact. For each public chain, a later analysis derived a clonal expansion index from normalized ranks of inferred template counts within each repertoire. In a later analysis, generation probabilities were computed with a VDJ recombination model fitted to out-of-frame rearrangements, and the resulting probabilities were checked against IGoR. A later analysis scored TCR-TCR, TCR-HLA and TCR-CMV co-occurrence with hypergeometric tests, applying a repertoire-size bias correction to TCR pairs. A later analysis estimated false discovery rates by permuting HLA or CMV assignments 20 times. In a later analysis, co-occurring TCRs were grouped using DBSCAN, with TCRdist sequence similarity added in when clustering inside HLA-allele-positive subsets. Repertoires with fewer than 30,000 or more than 120,000 public chains, plus five repertoires with anomalous nucleotide sharing, were excluded from co-occurrence clustering. TCRdb carries this immuneACCESS record with in-frame sequences only. Its versions omit some clonotypes, under half of them owing to an unresolved V gene in the studies checked, with the rest unexplained. V, J and clone size are those of that table, while D and trimming were read from the DNA. Counted in this sample were 150,000 to 200,000 clones; approximately 67% of them appeared once. The top ten clonotypes cover about 3.2% of the sample.

The sample holds a few counts of this clone. It has no known antigen specificity. Nothing much larger sits one base from this clone, and base qualities are not available. CDR1 SGHTA and CDR2 FQGNSA were looked up in the germline V gene. Its CDR3 holds 15 amino acids, cysteine through phenylalanine. The entry retains the CDR3 DNA only, 45 bases that are in frame from base 1. For this chain, trimming is 2 bases at the V end and 5 bases at the J end, and the number of junction bases without a gene match is 5. The cohort consisted of 666 healthy bone marrow donors. All cohort members were sampled while nominally healthy, although unrecorded immune exposures were likely present. The donor tested CMV seronegative and was one of the 352 seronegative cohort members. A peripheral blood sample was provided by each donor, and peripheral blood mononuclear cells were used for TCR beta sequencing. Genomic DNA extraction from the blood cell samples was performed with the Qiagen DNeasy Blood Extraction Kit.

The sample taken for sequencing was PBMCs. This clonotype originated in a man aged 40-55 years in good health and CMV-seronegative. The chain was built from TRBV7-2 and TRBJ2-5, and 10 junction bases match TRBD1. The CDR3 is CASSLKTGGYETQYF. The bases are TGTGCCAGCAGCTTAAAGACAGGGGGCTACGAGACCCAGTACTTC.